Each of the 15 T cell receptor beta chains below was sequenced from the same sample in a study of T cells expressing NK-cell markers. Following a re-call of the 5' RACE reads, TCRdb has one entry per CDR3 protein and lacks DNA. The table for this sample gives roughly 390,000 distinct CDR3 sequences. Sequenced material: blood T cells: a sorted CD56 or NKG2C T cell subset, CD4+ or CD8+ T cells, or bulk PBMC T cells (not recorded which). These receptors were obtained from a man aged 18 to 69 in good health.

The J gene is TRBJ2-7, the V gene TRBV15. The germline V gene has CDR1 LNHNV and CDR2 YYDKDF (reference sequence). The CDR3 extends over 14 amino acids. This CDR3 is CATSNALTDYEQYF.

V gene TRBV7-2 combines with J gene TRBJ1-2; TCRdb gives TRBD1 as the D gene, but with no DNA this cannot be confirmed. The length of the CDR3 is 14 residues. Germline V lookup: CDR1 SGHTA, CDR2 FQGNSA. This chain's CDR3 is CASSTRQGPGGYTF.

The genes are TRBV5-1 and TRBJ1-1; TCRdb indicates TRBD1, and absent DNA this call remains unverified. The CDR3 loop spans 16 amino acids. Germline V gives CDR1 SGHRS, CDR2 YFSETQ. This CDR3 reads CASSSGQGELVAEAFF.

The J gene is TRBJ2-2, the V gene TRBV11-2; the D call from TCRdb, TRBD1, cannot be confirmed without DNA. The CDR3 covers 13 residues. Germline V gene sequence: CDR1 SGHAT, CDR2 FQNNGV. This chain's CDR3 is CASRTAQGGELFF.

This chain connects TRBV3-1 to TRBJ2-3; TCRdb's D gene call, TRBD2, goes unchecked for lack of DNA. Germline V gene lookup returns CDR1 LGHDT and CDR2 YNNKEL (reference sequence). The CDR3 sequence is 12 residues long. CDR3 amino acids: CASSQGFSGAYF.

The J gene is TRBJ2-1, the V gene TRBV14; TCRdb's D call, TRBD2, is unchecked because there is no DNA. The CDR3 sequence is 13 residues long. The V gene's germline CDR1 is SGHDN and CDR2 FVKESK. CDR3 protein: CASSQGRAYEQFF.

The V and J genes are TRBV12-3 or TRBV12-4 and TRBJ2-7; TCRdb proposes TRBD2, but this gene call is untestable without DNA. The CDR3 runs 18 residues. CDR3 sequence reads: CASSPTRTSGGLLYEQYF.

The CDR3: CASSIRRAGQGPYEQYF. V usage is TRBV2 and J usage is TRBJ2-7; TCRdb lists TRBD1, though no DNA is available to test this call. Per the germline V gene, CDR1 is SNHLY and CDR2 is FYNNEI. This CDR3 is built from 17 residues.

J is TRBJ2-1 and V is TRBV12-3 or TRBV12-4; the TRBD2 assignment by TCRdb is unverifiable without DNA. The CDR3 has 14 amino acids. The CDR3 reads CASDTEGPYNEQFF.

The chain links TRBV12-3 or TRBV12-4 to TRBJ1-1; TCRdb names TRBD1, which stays unverified in the absence of DNA. The length of the CDR3 is 15 residues. The CDR3 sequence: CASSPRQGRDTEAFF.

This chain links TRBV3-1 with TRBJ1-4; the D gene TCRdb calls, TRBD1, cannot be checked with no DNA. Germline loops: CDR1 LGHDT, CDR2 YNNKEL (reference sequence). This CDR3 region has 15 residues. This CDR3 reads CASSPTSGTGEKLFF.

V is TRBV18 and J is TRBJ2-2; TCRdb proposes TRBD1, but this gene call is untestable without DNA. This CDR3 has 16 residues. CDR1 and CDR2 from the germline V gene are KGHSH and LQKENI. The chain's CDR3 is CASSPRGQTNTGELFF.

This chain uses TRBV3-1 with TRBJ2-7; TCRdb names TRBD1, which stays unverified in the absence of DNA. CDR3 length equals 16 residues. Germline-derived CDR1 and CDR2 are LGHDT and YNNKEL (reference sequence). CDR3 amino acids: CASRAGPGTGSYEQYF.

This chain uses TRBV20-1 with TRBJ2-7; there is no DNA to check the TCRdb D call of TRBD1. CDR1 DFQATT and CDR2 SNEGSKA come from the germline V gene (reference sequence). The CDR3 has 15 amino acids. The CDR3 sequence is CSARDTRAPSYEQYF.

CDR3 in amino acids: CASSSGLAGTQAQYF. This rearrangement joins TRBV27 to TRBJ2-3; the D call of TRBD2 rests on TCRdb alone, since no DNA is present to check it. The CDR3 length is 15 residues. Germline V gene lookup returns CDR1 MNHEY and CDR2 SMNVEV (reference sequence).